The clone carrying this T cell receptor (beta chain) was seen repeatedly, ten times or more. The germline V gene has CDR1 MNHEY and CDR2 SVGEGT. Trimming shortened V by 7 bases and J by 4 bases, and 7 bases separated the two germline ends. The CDR3 runs to 11 residues. This record comes from a study of T cells in Graves' hyperthyroidism and ophthalmopathy. The investigators amplified TCR beta CDR3 regions from RNA transcripts. The TCR CDR3 was amplified in a first-round RT-PCR using the HTBI primer set. TCRdb analysed the multiplex PCR reads with MiXCR anew, one entry per CDR3 protein. Of more than 500,000 distinct CDR3 sequences in the sample, over 12% were seen once.

Sequencing was carried out using blood. The TCR comes from a woman aged 35 to 49 with Graves' ophthalmopathy. This chain joins TRBV6-2 or TRBV6-3 and TRBJ1-1; the D is unclear. CDR3 protein: CASTSVTEAFF. The CDR3 nucleotides are TGTGCCAGCACTTCGGTCACTGAAGCTTTCTTT.